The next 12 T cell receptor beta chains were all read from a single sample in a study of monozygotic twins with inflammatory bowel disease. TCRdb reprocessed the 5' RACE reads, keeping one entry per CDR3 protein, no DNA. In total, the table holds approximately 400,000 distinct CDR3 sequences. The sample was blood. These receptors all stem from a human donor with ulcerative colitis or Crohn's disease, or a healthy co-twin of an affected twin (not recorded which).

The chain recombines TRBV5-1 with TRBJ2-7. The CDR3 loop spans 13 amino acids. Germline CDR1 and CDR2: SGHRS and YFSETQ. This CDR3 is CASRWVGAYEQYF.

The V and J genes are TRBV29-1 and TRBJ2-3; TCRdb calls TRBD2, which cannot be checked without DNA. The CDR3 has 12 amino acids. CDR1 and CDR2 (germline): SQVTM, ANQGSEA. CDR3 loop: CSVGGTSGTQYF.

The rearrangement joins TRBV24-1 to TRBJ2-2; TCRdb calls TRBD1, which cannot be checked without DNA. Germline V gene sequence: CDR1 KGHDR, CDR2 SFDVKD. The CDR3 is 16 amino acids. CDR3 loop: CATSTIRTGNTGELFF.

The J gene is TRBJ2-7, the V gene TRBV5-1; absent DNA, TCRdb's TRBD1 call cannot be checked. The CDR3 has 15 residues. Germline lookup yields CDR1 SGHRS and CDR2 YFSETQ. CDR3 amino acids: CASSLGGQKAYEQYF.

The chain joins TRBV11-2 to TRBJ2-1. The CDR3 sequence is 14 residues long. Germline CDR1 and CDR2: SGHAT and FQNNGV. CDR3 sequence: CASSYGVSYNEQFF.

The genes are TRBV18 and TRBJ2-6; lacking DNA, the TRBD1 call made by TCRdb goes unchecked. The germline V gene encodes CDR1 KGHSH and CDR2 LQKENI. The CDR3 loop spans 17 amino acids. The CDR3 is CASSQDRGSSGANVLTF.

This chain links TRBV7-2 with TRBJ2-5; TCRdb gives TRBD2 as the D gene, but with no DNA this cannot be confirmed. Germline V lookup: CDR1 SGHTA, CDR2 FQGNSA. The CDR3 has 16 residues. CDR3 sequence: CASSLSGAGPQETQYF. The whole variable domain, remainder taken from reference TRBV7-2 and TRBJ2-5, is GAGVSQSPSNKVTEKGKDVELRCDPISGHTALYWYRQSLGQGLEFLIYFQGNSAPDKSGLPSDRFSAERTGGSVSTLTIQRTQQEDSAVYLCASSLSGAGPQETQYFGPGTRLLVL.

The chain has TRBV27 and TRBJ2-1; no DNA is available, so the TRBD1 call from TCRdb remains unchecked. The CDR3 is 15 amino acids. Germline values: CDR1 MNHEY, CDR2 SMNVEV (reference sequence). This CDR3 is CASSFQGIPSNEQFF.

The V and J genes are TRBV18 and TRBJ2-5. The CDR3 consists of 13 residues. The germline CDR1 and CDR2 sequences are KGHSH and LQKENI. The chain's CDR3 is CASSPGRQETQYF.

The chain's CDR3 is CASSFGYGSYEQYF. The V and J genes are TRBV7-2 and TRBJ2-7. The germline gives CDR1 SGHTA, CDR2 FQGNSA. The CDR3 is made up of 14 amino acids.

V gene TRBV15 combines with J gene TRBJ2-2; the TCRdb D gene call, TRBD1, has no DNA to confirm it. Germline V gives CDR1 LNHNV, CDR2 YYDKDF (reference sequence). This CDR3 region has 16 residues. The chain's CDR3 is CATSNRRGMNTGELFF.

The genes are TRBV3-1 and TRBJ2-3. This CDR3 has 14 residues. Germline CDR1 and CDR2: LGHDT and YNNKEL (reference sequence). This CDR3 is CASSPRRGTDTQYF.